This is a list of T cell receptor beta chains from one sample in a study of T cells in tuberculosis. Assay used: immunoSEQ multiplex PCR; TCRdb lists only in-frame clones, some missing. The data show 30,000 to 35,000 clones, around 90% seen once. The specimen comprised PBMCs, sampled at tuberculosis diagnosis. These receptors all stem from an adult with tuberculosis. The CDR3 runs from the conserved cysteine through the conserved F or W. Each record gives: J gene, clone size, V gene, CDR3 protein. Expanded clones are given a class, and other clones once, few, many or no size at all.

J: TRBJ2-7
size: .
V: TRBV4-1
CDR3: CASSQRQGFSWEQYF

J: TRBJ2-3
size: .
V: TRBV27
CDR3: CATGGTGVPDTQYF

J: TRBJ1-1
size: .
V: TRBV19
CDR3: CASSIDATGQMGNTEAFF

J: TRBJ1-2
size: .
V: TRBV21-1
CDR3: CASSKGFRGPGYTF

J: TRBJ1-6
size: .
V: TRBV6-5
CDR3: CASSYSTTASNSPLHF

J: TRBJ1-6
size: .
V: TRBV5-4
CDR3: CASSGTGTSYNSPLHF

J: TRBJ2-1
size: .
V: TRBV28
CDR3: CASSPRTGDNEQFF

J: TRBJ2-2
size: .
V: TRBV28
CDR3: CASRTTNTGELFF

J: TRBJ2-1
size: .
V: TRBV5-6
CDR3: CASSLAGTSWDEQFF

J: TRBJ1-1
size: .
V: TRBV28
CDR3: CASTSHRNTEAFF

J: TRBJ1-1
size: .
V: TRBV5-6
CDR3: CASSSRGSLNTEAFF

J: TRBJ2-1
size: .
V: TRBV29-1
CDR3: CSARKTSGAKFSYNEQFF

J: TRBJ2-4
size: few
V: TRBV23-1
CDR3: CASITDRGRDIQYF

J: TRBJ1-1
size: few
V: TRBV2
CDR3: CASSTRLGRTEAFF

J: TRBJ1-2
size: .
V: TRBV30
CDR3: CAWGGTGRNYGYTF

J: TRBJ2-2
size: once
V: TRBV6-5
CDR3: CASRRDRGPGGELFF

J: TRBJ1-5
size: once
V: TRBV1
CDR3: CTSVDRFFSNQPQHF

J: TRBJ2-7
size: once
V: TRBV9
CDR3: CASSVSAGTDLQNQYF

J: TRBJ2-7
size: .
V: TRBV6-5
CDR3: CASSYSYSPGEQYF

J: TRBJ2-1
size: .
V: TRBV30
CDR3: CAWSVRGLAGGLSSYNEQFF

J: TRBJ2-1
size: .
V: TRBV11-3
CDR3: CASSLGLAGGPMQVTEQFF

J: TRBJ2-6
size: few
V: TRBV13
CDR3: CASSQPSSGANVLTF

J: TRBJ2-1
size: .
V: TRBV27
CDR3: CASSFRGPYNEQFF

J: TRBJ1-2
size: .
V: TRBV30
CDR3: CAWKKDRGFTYGYTF

J: TRBJ2-1
size: .
V: TRBV28
CDR3: CASVNSGGANNEQFF

J: TRBJ2-3
size: .
V: TRBV9
CDR3: CASTVGATDTQYF

J: TRBJ1-4
size: .
V: TRBV13
CDR3: CASSLTGQDEKLFF